This T cell receptor beta chain was captured in a study of cytomegalovirus exposure and HLA in healthy donors. Looking at the study overall: In a later analysis, it was reported that the roughly 120 validation repertoires had been produced on the same platform as the 670 or so repertoires belonging to the first cohort.

The germline V gene has CDR1 MDHEN and CDR2 SYDVKM. CDR3 size: 13 residues. The germline V and J ends were trimmed by 10 bases and 7 bases, with 20 bases remaining between them. Sequenced by immunoSEQ multiplex PCR; TCRdb stores in-frame clones only, minus some. The data contain more than 85,000 clones, almost 90% of them singletons. Sequencing input: PBMCs. The TCR was taken from a woman between 18 and 29 years old in good health and CMV-seronegative. This chain joins TRBV28 and TRBJ2-7; weak D call: TRBD1 (8 bases). The DNA for the CDR3 is TGTGCCACCCAGGAACAGGGGGGGGTTGAGCAGTACTTC. The encoded protein is CATQEQGGVEQYF.